The following is a T cell receptor (beta chain) sequence with its context. Its specificity is not known. This record comes from a study of T cells expressing NK-cell markers. About the study: Sorted CD3+CD56+NKG2C+, CD3+CD56+NKG2C- and CD3+CD56-NKG2C+ T-cell subsets were beta-chain profiled. Sequencing covered eight donors, seven HCMV-seropositive and one seronegative. General study findings and limits: Among CD8+ T cells from five or six donors, dominant NKG2C+ clonotypes accounted for about 1.0-8%. In several donors, dominant clonotypes made up 28.3-60.1% of CD3+CD56-NKG2C+ cells.

With the 5' RACE reads reprocessed, TCRdb shows one record per CDR3 protein and no DNA. Its listing shows approximately 550,000 distinct CDR3 sequences. The CDR3 consists of 15 residues. CDR1 is LGHNA, CDR2 YNFKEQ, per germline. The source material was blood T cells: a sorted CD56 or NKG2C T cell subset, CD4+ or CD8+ T cells, or bulk PBMC T cells (not recorded which). The TCR sequence derives from a man younger than 35 in good health. The rearrangement uses TRBV4-2 and TRBJ2-1; the D gene TCRdb calls, TRBD2, cannot be checked with no DNA. The chain's CDR3 is CASSQDPAGDPEQFF.